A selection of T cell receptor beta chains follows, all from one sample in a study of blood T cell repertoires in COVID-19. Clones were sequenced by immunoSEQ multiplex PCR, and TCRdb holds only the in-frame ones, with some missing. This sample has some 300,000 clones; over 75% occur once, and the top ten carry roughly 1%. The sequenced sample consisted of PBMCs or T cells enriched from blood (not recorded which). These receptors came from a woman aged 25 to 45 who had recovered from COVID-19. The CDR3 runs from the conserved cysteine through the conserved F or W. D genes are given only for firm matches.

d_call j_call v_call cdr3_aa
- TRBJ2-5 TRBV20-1 CSARDQETQYF
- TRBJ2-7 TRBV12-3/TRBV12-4 CASSFTQGSEQYF
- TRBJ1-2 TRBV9 CASSVGQPANYGYTF
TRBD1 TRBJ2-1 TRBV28 CASSRDRSSYNEQFF
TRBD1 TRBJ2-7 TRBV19 CASSIDGTGLYYEQYF
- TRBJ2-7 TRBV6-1 CASSEQGRAYEQYF
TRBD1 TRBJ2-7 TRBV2 CASGTGGPHSYEQYF
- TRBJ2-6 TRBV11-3 CASSTRTSSLSGANVLTF
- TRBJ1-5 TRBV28 CASSLNTGPNNQPQHF
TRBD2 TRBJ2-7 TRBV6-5 CASSQAGGLYEQYF
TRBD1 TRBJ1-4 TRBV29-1 CSATGSDEKLFF
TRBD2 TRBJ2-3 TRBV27 CASSLGLAGGTDTQYF
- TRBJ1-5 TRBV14 CASSQGGGNQPQHF
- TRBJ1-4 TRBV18 CASSPGTQEKLFF
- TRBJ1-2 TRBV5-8 CASSAQSGSFYGYTF
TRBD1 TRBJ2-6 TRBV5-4 CASSPTGGATGANVLTF
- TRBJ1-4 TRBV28 CASLGGAREKLFF
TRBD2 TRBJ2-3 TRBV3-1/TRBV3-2 CASSPRLAGGTDTQYF
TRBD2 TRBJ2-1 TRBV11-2 CASSTPGLAGPNEQFF
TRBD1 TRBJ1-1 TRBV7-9 CASSPLTGGRGTEAFF
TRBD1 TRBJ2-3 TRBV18 CASSPNIQGTDTQYF
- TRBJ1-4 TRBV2 CASSVGGAHDEKLFF
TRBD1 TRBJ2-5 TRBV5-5 CASSIPQGGETQYF
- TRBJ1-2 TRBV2 CASSGVSDIDYGYTF
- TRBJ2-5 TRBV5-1 CASSTSGFQETQYF
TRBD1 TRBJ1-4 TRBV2 CANKGQGQKNEKLFF
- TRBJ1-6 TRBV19 CASSIGNRNNSPLHF
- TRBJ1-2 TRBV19 CASSNSGTANYGYTF
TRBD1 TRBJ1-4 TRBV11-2 CASRLTGGREKLFF
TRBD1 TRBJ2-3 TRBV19 CASSLTGNTQDTQYF
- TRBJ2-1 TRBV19 CASSIQRPGSEQFF
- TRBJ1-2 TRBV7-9 CASSLGEFYGYTF
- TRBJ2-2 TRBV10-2 CASSQGGAGELFF
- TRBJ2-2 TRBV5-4 CASSLALGQGRAGELFF
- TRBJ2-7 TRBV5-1 CASSLGQAVYEQYF
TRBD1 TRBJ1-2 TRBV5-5 CASSLYQGANYGYTF
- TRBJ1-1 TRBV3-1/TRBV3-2 CASSQDYRMRGWAEAFF
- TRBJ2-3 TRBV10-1 CASSHTDTQYF
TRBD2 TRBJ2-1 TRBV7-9 CASSLSRPSGGEQFF
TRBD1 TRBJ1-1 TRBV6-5 CASSYYNRGTEAFF
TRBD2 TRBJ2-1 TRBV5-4 CASSPGGYNEQFF
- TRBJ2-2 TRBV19 CASTSGPGNTGELFF
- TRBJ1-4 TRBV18 CASSPVAANEKLFF
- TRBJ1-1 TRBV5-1 CASSAAGGIDTEAFF
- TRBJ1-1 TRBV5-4 CASSLPYSTEAFF
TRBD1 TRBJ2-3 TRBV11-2 CASSLHPRGSEDTQYF
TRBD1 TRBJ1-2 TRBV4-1 CASRMDRNYGYTF
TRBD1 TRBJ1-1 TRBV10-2 CASGQGAHTEAFF
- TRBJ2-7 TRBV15 CATSRDRVADEQYF
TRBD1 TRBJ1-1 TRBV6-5 CASSSGQGGAFF
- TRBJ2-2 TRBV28 CASSLAGGELFF
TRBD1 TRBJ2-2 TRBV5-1 CASSPGQGNTGELFF
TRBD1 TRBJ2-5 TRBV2 CASKDREETQYF
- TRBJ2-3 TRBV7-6 CASSLGRGRTDTQYF
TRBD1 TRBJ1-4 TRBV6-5 CASSYVTTGDEKLFF
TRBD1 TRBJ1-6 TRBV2 CASSDRTGVSPLHF
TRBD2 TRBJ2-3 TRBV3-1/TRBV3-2 CASSRLTPPTSGGGSTDTQYF
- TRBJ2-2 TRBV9 CASSVGTVANTGELFF
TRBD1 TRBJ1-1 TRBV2 CASSYKQGMNTEAFF
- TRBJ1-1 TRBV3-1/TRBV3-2 CASSQGLEGAEAFF